This T cell receptor beta chain was documented in a study of early T cells in non-severe SARS-CoV-2 infection. The germline CDR1 and CDR2 sequences are LGHDT and YNNKEL (reference sequence). Trimming pared 2 bases from V and 4 bases from J, leaving 6 bases between. The CDR3 runs to 12 residues. This clonotype has more than one count but fewer than ten. TCRdb reanalysed the 5' RACE reads using MiXCR and keeps one entry per CDR3 protein. The sample carries fewer than 80,000 distinct CDR3 sequences, approximately 10% recorded once. This clonotype was obtained from an adult who was a healthcare worker with PCR-confirmed SARS-CoV-2 infection or an uninfected control (not recorded which). The specimen was whole blood, collected at baseline. The rearrangement joins TRBV3-1 to TRBJ2-7; D not certain. CDR3 residues: CASSQRLYEQYF. The CDR3 nucleotides are TGTGCCAGCAGCCAAAGGCTTTACGAGCAGTACTTC.